What follows is one T cell receptor (beta chain) and its context. The antigen is not known. This sample is drawn from a study of cytomegalovirus exposure and HLA in healthy donors. Germline CDR1 and CDR2: MGHRA and YSYEKL. The V and J ends lost 0 bases and 11 bases, in that order; junction bases with no gene match: 14. This CDR3 comprises 17 residues. Study conclusions and caveats: Cytomegalovirus association was assigned to more than 150 TCR beta chains. Later analysis suggested links between common viral pathogens and several top significant clusters.

The PCR made use of 60 Vbeta and 13 Jbeta primers. Here immunoSEQ multiplex PCR was the method, and the copy in TCRdb shows in-frame clones only, minus some. This sample has some 150,000 clones, with 70% to 80% found just once. The specimen was PBMCs. The V and J genes are TRBV4-1 and TRBJ1-5; 9 bases are a match to TRBD1. The clonotype was recovered from a woman in her sixties in good health and CMV-seropositive. CDR3 protein: CASSQDLGQGFSWSQHF. In DNA form, the CDR3 reads TGCGCCAGCAGCCAAGACCTCGGACAGGGGTTTAGTTGGTCCCAGCATTTT.